The 5 T cell receptor beta chains below all came from one sample that was sequenced in a study of early stage breast cancer tumors. Clones were sequenced by immunoSEQ multiplex PCR, and TCRdb holds only the in-frame ones, with some missing. Altogether 25,000 to 30,000 clones are present, around 70% being singletons, with the ten largest covering 33%. Sequenced sample: blood. Every receptor here comes from a person in their fifties or sixties with breast cancer.

The chain is built from TRBV11-2 and TRBJ1-1; D not resolved. The CDR3 runs 13 residues. With 2 bases removed from V and 6 bases from J, the gap between germline ends came to 10 bases. CDR1 and CDR2 from the germline V gene are SGHAT and FQNNGV. The CDR3 bases are TGTGCCAGCAGCTTAAACCTAAACCCTGAAGCTTTCTTT. Translated, it gives CASSLNLNPEAFF.

The genes are TRBV9 and TRBJ2-1; the D gene is possibly TRBD2 (5 bases). This CDR3 has 14 amino acids. Trimming took 4 bases from V and 4 from J, leaving 12 bases between them. The germline gives CDR1 SGDLS, CDR2 YYNGEE. CDR3 residues: CASSSTTTYNEQFF. The CDR3 DNA reads TGTGCCAGCAGCTCGACGACTACATACAATGAGCAGTTCTTC. The full variable domain, completed using reference TRBV9 and TRBJ2-1, is DSGVTQTPKHLITATGQRVTLRCSPRSGDLSVYWYQQSLDQGLQFLIQYYNGEERAKGNILERFSAQQFPDLHSELNLSSLELGDSALYFCASSSTTTYNEQFFGPGTRLTVL.

Remarks on this clone: One junction end does not reproduce the germline sequence, and a read error may be involved. This sequence joins TRBV7-9 and TRBJ2-5, with D possibly matching TRBD2 (6 bases). The CDR3 spans 16 residues. CDR1 is SEHNR and CDR2 is FQNEAQ in the germline V gene (reference sequence). This CDR3 is CASSQDMIAAEGTQYF. The CDR3 DNA follows: TGCGCCAGCAGCCAAGATATGATAGCGGCGGAGGGGACCCAGTACTTC.

The gene calls are TRBV6-5 and TRBJ1-1, with D unresolved. This CDR3 has 13 amino acids. Between the trimmed V and J ends, which lost 6 bases and 1 base, there was a span of 9 bases. CDR1 and CDR2 (germline): MNHEY, SVGAGI. CDR3 in amino acids: CASSLRPNTEAFF. The CDR3 DNA reads as TGTGCCAGCAGCCTTCGGCCGAACACTGAAGCTTTCTTT.

The gene calls are TRBV11-2 and TRBJ2-5; 7 bases agree with TRBD1. The V gene end was trimmed by 2 bases and the J gene end by 0 bases; junction bases not matched to a gene: 3. The CDR3 spans 15 residues. Germline CDR1 reads SGHAT; CDR2 reads FQNNGV. The CDR3 here is CASSLMGTDQETQYF. The CDR3, as DNA: TGTGCCAGCAGCTTAATGGGGACAGACCAAGAGACCCAGTACTTC. Full variable domain (outside the CDR3, taken from reference TRBV11-2 and TRBJ2-5): EAGVAQSPRYKIIEKRQSVAFWCNPISGHATLYWYQQILGQGPKLLIQFQNNGVVDDSQLPKDRFSAERLKGVDSTLKIQPAKLEDSAVYLCASSLMGTDQETQYFGPGTRLLVL.